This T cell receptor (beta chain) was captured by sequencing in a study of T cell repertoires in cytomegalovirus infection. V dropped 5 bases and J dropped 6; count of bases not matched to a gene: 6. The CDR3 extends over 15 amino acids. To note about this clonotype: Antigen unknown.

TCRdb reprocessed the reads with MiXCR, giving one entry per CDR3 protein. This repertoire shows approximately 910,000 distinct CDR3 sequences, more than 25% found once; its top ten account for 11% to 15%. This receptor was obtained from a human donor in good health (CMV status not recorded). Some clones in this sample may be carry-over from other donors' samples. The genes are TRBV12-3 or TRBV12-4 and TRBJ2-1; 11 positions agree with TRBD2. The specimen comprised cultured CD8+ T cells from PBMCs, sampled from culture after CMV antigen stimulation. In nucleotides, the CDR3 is TGTGCCAGCAGTCCTCCGGGACTAGCGGTCAATGAGCAGTTCTTC. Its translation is CASSPPGLAVNEQFF.